This TCR beta chain originates from a study of Tregs in tolerant kidney transplant recipients. This CDR3 has 13 residues. CDR1 and CDR2 (germline): SGHNT, YYREEE (reference sequence). V lost 4 bases to trimming and J lost 8 bases, with 14 bases between them. Study results and caveats: Tolerant patients' donor-specific Tregs expanded beyond overall Tregs, suggesting antigen-driven growth. For some patients, primers changed over time, blocking nucleotide-level comparison.

Unstimulated Tregs (CD4+CD25+CD127-) and CD4+CD25- non-Tregs were sorted from PBMCs. Assay used: immunoSEQ multiplex PCR; TCRdb lists only in-frame clones, some missing. The sample contains roughly 69,000 clones, 95% to 98% of which appear only once. Comment on this clone: Its antigen remains unidentified.

This specimen consisted of Tregs from blood, obtained before the transplant. This receptor was identified in a human donor who received a combined kidney and bone marrow transplant. The V and J genes are TRBV5-4 and TRBJ2-3, with a tentative D call TRBD2 (7 bases). This CDR3 is CASSVRGLVTQYF. CDR3 DNA sequence: TGTGCCAGCAGCGTGCGGGGGCTGGTTACGCAGTATTTT.